What follows are 21 T cell receptor beta chains derived from one specimen sequenced in a study of T cells in Graves' hyperthyroidism and ophthalmopathy. TCR beta CDR3 region amplification was performed from RNA transcripts. HTBI primers were used for first-round RT-PCR of the TCR CDR3. MiXCR, applied by TCRdb to the multiplex PCR reads, yields one record per CDR3 protein. The data show about 180,000 distinct CDR3 sequences, less than 10% seen once. The source material was blood. The receptors were gathered from a young woman with Graves' hyperthyroidism that later progressed to Graves' ophthalmopathy.

The sample holds many counts of this clonotype. The gene calls are TRBV20-1 and TRBJ2-7, with unresolved D. This CDR3 comprises 14 residues. The germline gives CDR1 DFQATT, CDR2 SNEGSKA (reference sequence). Between the trimmed V and J ends, which lost 0 bases and 1 base, there was a span of 10 bases. CDR3 in amino acids: CSARDPGRSYEQYF. DNA of the CDR3: TGCAGTGCTAGAGATCCAGGACGGTCCTACGAGCAGTACTTC.

At least ten counts were recorded for this clonotype. J is TRBJ2-1 and V is TRBV20-1; 10 nucleotides match TRBD2. With 6 bases clipped from V and 5 bases from J, the junction kept 7 bases outside the gene matches. The CDR3 covers 14 residues. CDR1 is DFQATT, CDR2 SNEGSKA, per germline (reference sequence). The CDR3 loop reads CSARTSGVNNEQFF. CDR3 bases: TGCAGTGCGCGAACTAGCGGGGTAAACAATGAGCAGTTCTTC.

This clonotype was seen a few times. The chain employs TRBV3-1 and TRBJ1-3, with 8 bases fitting TRBD1. This CDR3 has 18 amino acids. Trimming cost V 0 bases and J 0 bases; bases outside gene matches: 7. Germline V CDR1 and CDR2: LGHDT, YNNKEL (reference sequence). In DNA, the CDR3 is TGTGCCAGCAGCCAAGAAACGAGACAGGGGTTCTCTGGAAACACCATATATTTT. Translation gives CASSQETRQGFSGNTIYF. Full variable domain (outside the CDR3, taken from reference TRBV3-1 and TRBJ1-3): DTAVSQTPKYLVTQMGNDKSIKCEQNLGHDTMYWYKQDSKKFLKIMFSYNNKELIINETVPNRFSPKSPDKAHLNLHINSLELGDSAVYFCASSQETRQGFSGNTIYFGEGSWLTVV.

With regard to this clonotype: This may be a read error: a much more frequent sequence differs by one nucleotide. The chain carries TRBV7-9 and TRBJ1-4; D is possibly TRBD1 (5 bases). The CDR3 covers 19 residues. CDR1 and CDR2 (germline): SEHNR, FQNEAQ (reference sequence). CDR3 region: CASSPPRGTAAATDEKLFF. The CDR3 DNA follows: TGTGCCAGCAGCCCACCTAGAGGGACCGCCGCAGCAACTGATGAAAAACTGTTTTTT.

This clonotype was recorded many times. This sequence joins TRBV4-1 and TRBJ1-2; 7 nucleotides align to TRBD1. The germline V gene has CDR1 MGHRA and CDR2 YSYEKL. With 5 bases clipped from V and 7 bases from J, the junction kept 10 bases outside the gene matches. This CDR3 spans 14 amino acids. The DNA of the CDR3 is TGCGCCAGCAGCTCGTATCCAGGGGGGGGTGGCTACACCTTC. Translated, it gives CASSSYPGGGGYTF.

This rearrangement joins TRBV2 to TRBJ1-1; unclear D gene. This CDR3 region has 13 residues. Per germline, CDR1 SNHLY and CDR2 FYNNEI. The V and J ends lost 3 bases and 6 bases respectively, with 11 bases between them. The CDR3 DNA sequence: TGTGCCAGCAGTGAGGTGGCAGCCGCTGAAGCTTTCTTT. Its translation is CASSEVAAAEAFF.

This clonotype was seen at least ten times. The chain is built from TRBV7-2 and TRBJ2-1, with 7 bases matching TRBD1. The CDR3 consists of 16 residues. J was trimmed by 1 base and V by 5 bases; bases with no gene match: 8. Germline CDR1 and CDR2: SGHTA and FQGNSA. In nucleotides, the CDR3 is TGTGCCAGCAGCCAAAACTCGGGACAGTCCTACAATGAGCAGTTCTTC. Its protein is CASSQNSGQSYNEQFF. Variable domain in full (rest from reference TRBV7-2 and TRBJ2-1): GAGVSQSPSNKVTEKGKDVELRCDPISGHTALYWYRQSLGQGLEFLIYFQGNSAPDKSGLPSDRFSAERTGGSVSTLTIQRTQQEDSAVYLCASSQNSGQSYNEQFFGPGTRLTVL.

This clonotype appeared many times. The V call is TRBV28, the J call TRBJ2-5, with D hard to call. The V end was cut by 2 bases, the J end by 5 bases, with 15 bases between. The length of the CDR3 is 15 residues. The germline gives CDR1 MDHEN, CDR2 SYDVKM. CDR3 loop: CASSLRAPLAETQYF. The CDR3 DNA follows: TGTGCCAGCAGTTTAAGGGCACCCTTGGCCGAGACCCAGTACTTC.

At least ten counts were recorded for this clonotype. The V call is TRBV7-6, the J call TRBJ2-7; TRBD2 aligns across 13 bases. Germline V CDR1 and CDR2: SGHVS, FNYEAQ. This CDR3 comprises 16 residues. Unmatched junction bases numbered 10, after V lost 5 bases and J lost 6 bases. CDR3 sequence (DNA): TGTGCCAGCAGCCCTACGGGACTAGCGGGACACCGCGAGCAGTACTTC. Amino acids: CASSPTGLAGHREQYF.

At least ten counts were recorded for this clonotype. The V and J genes are TRBV28 and TRBJ2-7; D gene unclear. V was shortened by 1 base and J by 4 bases, with 11 bases between the two germline ends. Germline V gene data show CDR1 as MDHEN and CDR2 as SYDVKM. The CDR3 covers 14 residues. The CDR3 DNA follows: TGTGCCAGCAGTTTATTATATTCGGTTTACGAGCAGTACTTC. It specifies CASSLLYSVYEQYF.

This clonotype occurred many times. V is TRBV5-6 and J is TRBJ1-1; D ambiguous. The V gene lost 0 bases and the J gene lost 4 bases, with 13 bases spanning the gap. There are 15 residues in the CDR3. Germline V gene data show CDR1 as SGHDT and CDR2 as YYEEEE. CDR3 residues: CASSLGGLMATEAFF. DNA of the CDR3: TGTGCCAGCAGCTTGGGGGGATTAATGGCCACTGAAGCTTTCTTT.

This clonotype came up many times. This chain connects TRBV2 to TRBJ1-1; possible D gene TRBD1, 5 bases. The CDR3 totals 13 residues. V was trimmed by 11 bases and J by 7 bases, leaving 20 bases between them. Germline V lookup: CDR1 SNHLY, CDR2 FYNNEI. CDR3 DNA sequence: TGTGCCGATTCATATGGGGGAACGAGTGAAGCTTTCTTT. Translating gives CADSYGGTSEAFF.

At least ten counts were recorded for this clonotype. The rearrangement joins TRBV28 to TRBJ1-5, with a weak D call TRBD1 (6 bases). With 6 bases removed from V and 12 bases from J, the gap between germline ends came to 15 bases. CDR1 and CDR2 (germline): MDHEN, SYDVKM. This CDR3 spans 12 amino acids. The CDR3 coding sequence is TGTGCCAGCAGGACGAGGGGGGCGTACCAGCATTTT. The encoded protein is CASRTRGAYQHF. Using reference TRBV28 and TRBJ1-5 for the parts outside the CDR3, the full variable domain is DVKVTQSSRYLVKRTGEKVFLECVQDMDHENMFWYRQDPGLGLRLIYFSYDVKMKEKGDIPEGYSVSREKKERFSLILESASTNQTSMYLCASRTRGAYQHFGDGTRLSIL.

This clonotype was recorded many times. The J gene is TRBJ2-7, the V gene TRBV7-9; D is possibly TRBD1 (6 bases). The CDR3 runs to 15 residues. Germline CDR1 is SEHNR and CDR2 is FQNEAQ (reference sequence). V shed 5 bases and J shed 0 bases, with 14 bases lying between them. The DNA of the CDR3 is TGTGCCAGCAGCACCAGGACAGCCAGCTCCTACGAGCAGTACTTC. Protein product: CASSTRTASSYEQYF. The whole variable domain, filled in from reference TRBV7-9 and TRBJ2-7, reads DTGVSQNPRHKITKRGQNVTFRCDPISEHNRLYWYRQTLGQGPEFLTYFQNEAQLEKSRLLSDRFSAERPKGSFSTLEIQRTEQGDSAMYLCASSTRTASSYEQYFGPGTRLTVT.

This clonotype was recorded at least ten times. V usage is TRBV7-6 and J usage is TRBJ2-1; 8 bases are a match to TRBD2. The V and J ends lost 5 bases and 7 bases, in that order; junction bases with no gene match: 10. Germline loops: CDR1 SGHVS, CDR2 FNYEAQ. This CDR3 comprises 15 residues. DNA of the CDR3: TGTGCCAGCAGCAAACCGGGACTAGGGGGGAATGAGCAGTTCTTC. This sequence encodes CASSKPGLGGNEQFF.

This clonotype has ten or more counts. CDR3 sequence: CASSLEWGSNEQFF. CDR3 in DNA: TGTGCCAGCAGCTTAGAGTGGGGGAGTAATGAGCAGTTCTTC. The V and J genes are TRBV7-9 and TRBJ2-1; perhaps D is TRBD1 or TRBD2 (5 bases each). The CDR3 consists of 14 residues. The germline V and J ends were trimmed by 1 base and 7 bases, with 11 bases remaining between them. Germline V gene sequence: CDR1 SEHNR, CDR2 FQNEAQ (reference sequence).

The chain couples TRBV20-1 to TRBJ1-6; D perhaps matches TRBD1 (5 bases). The CDR3 contains 13 residues. Deletions cut 1 base from V and 8 bases from J, with 9 bases between. Germline CDR1 DFQATT, CDR2 SNEGSKA (reference sequence). The CDR3 DNA reads TGCAGTGCTAGAGTCATGGGGGATTCACCCCTCCACTTT. Translation: CSARVMGDSPLHF.

A few counts support this clonotype. One base away lies a much larger clone, so this may be a sequencing read error. The V gene is TRBV7-8, the J gene TRBJ2-7; D is possibly TRBD2 (5 bases). CDR3 length: 13 residues. Germline values: CDR1 SGHVS, CDR2 FQNEAQ. Trimming removed 5 bases from V and 6 bases from J, with 14 bases in between. The CDR3 nucleotides are TGTGCCAGCAGCCCCCCCGGGGATGTCGAGCAGTACTTC. It translates to CASSPPGDVEQYF.

This clonotype was found many times. This CDR3 is CASTPPTGDNSPLHF. The CDR3 DNA reads TGTGCCAGCACCCCTCCGACAGGAGATAATTCACCCCTCCACTTT. This sequence joins TRBV28 and TRBJ1-6, with D perhaps TRBD1 (6 bases). The CDR3 is 15 residues long. Germline loops: CDR1 MDHEN, CDR2 SYDVKM. Trimming pared 7 bases from V and 5 bases from J, leaving 15 bases between. Looking up the rest from reference TRBV28 and TRBJ1-6 gives the full variable domain: DVKVTQSSRYLVKRTGEKVFLECVQDMDHENMFWYRQDPGLGLRLIYFSYDVKMKEKGDIPEGYSVSREKKERFSLILESASTNQTSMYLCASTPPTGDNSPLHFGNGTRLTVT.

V gene TRBV2 combines with J gene TRBJ2-5; TRBD1 aligns across 8 bases. The CDR3 is 13 residues long. After removal of 10 bases from V and 2 bases from J, the junction contained 6 bases not matched to a gene. Germline V gene lookup returns CDR1 SNHLY and CDR2 FYNNEI. The CDR3 DNA reads as TGTGCCACCAACTGGGACAGGCAAGAGACCCAGTACTTC. It encodes CATNWDRQETQYF.

This clonotype was seen more than once but under ten times. This chain connects TRBV5-6 to TRBJ1-1, with TRBD1 matching 10 bases. This CDR3 contains 17 residues. The germline V gene encodes CDR1 SGHDT and CDR2 YYEEEE. The trim removed 2 bases at V and 0 bases at J, leaving 7 bases unmatched. CDR3 residues: CASSFWDRGAMNTEAFF. In nucleotides, the CDR3 is TGTGCCAGCAGCTTCTGGGACAGGGGCGCGATGAACACTGAAGCTTTCTTT.